This T cell receptor (beta chain) is from a study of cytomegalovirus exposure and HLA in healthy donors. General observations from the study: The authors judged a highly shared variant cluster likely a sequencing artifact.

The PCR employed 60 Vbeta primers together with 13 Jbeta primers. Libraries were prepared by immunoSEQ multiplex PCR; TCRdb keeps only in-frame clonotypes and omits some of them. The data contain 120,000 or so clones, around three quarters of them singletons. Germline V gene sequence: CDR1 LNHDA, CDR2 SQIVND (reference sequence). The CDR3 consists of 15 residues. Trimming removed 7 bases at V and 0 bases at J, with 15 bases between. Of note for this clone: Its specificity is not known.

The TCR comes from a man in his thirties or forties in good health and CMV-seropositive. The sample was PBMCs. V and J are TRBV19 and TRBJ1-1; D remains ambiguous. This CDR3 reads CASIGRPGMNTEAFF. The CDR3 DNA reads TGTGCCAGTATTGGGCGCCCCGGAATGAACACTGAAGCTTTCTTT.